Included here is one T cell receptor (beta chain) sequence, with context. Profiled with immunoSEQ multiplex PCR; TCRdb holds only in-frame clones, not every one. The table shows over a million clones, with 95% to 99% occurring only once. This sample was included in a study of shared clonotypes between healthy human individuals. The CDR3 extends over 15 amino acids. Looked up from germline, CDR1 is SGHRS and CDR2 is YFSETQ. V was clipped by 3 bases and J by 4 bases; unmatched bases: 8. The source of this sequence is a man in his thirties or forties in good health. The V and J genes are TRBV5-1 and TRBJ2-5; 8 nucleotides match TRBD1. The sample was naive CD4+ T cells sorted from blood. Subset specified: CD45RA+ positively selected. The CDR3 DNA reads TGCGCCAGCAGCTGGGGGCAGGGGGCTTCAGAGACCCAGTACTTC. This codes for CASSWGQGASETQYF.